The 10 T cell receptor beta chains below all came from one sample that was sequenced in a study of PD-1 blockade in classical Hodgkin lymphoma. Assay used: immunoSEQ multiplex PCR; TCRdb lists only in-frame clones, some missing. Seen here are fewer than 30,000 clones, almost 90% observed once, and the top ten hold approximately 6.3%. Following autologous stem cell transplantation, relapse occurred in every patient, and exposure to brentuximab vedotin varied. PBMCs were thawed, and CD8+ T cells were then isolated from them by magnetic negative selection. The sample here was CD8+ T cells from blood, taken at baseline. These receptors were taken from a human donor with classical Hodgkin lymphoma.

The J gene is TRBJ2-3, the V gene TRBV9; 9 bases agree with TRBD2. Germline CDR1 reads SGDLS; CDR2 reads YYNGEE. The CDR3 has 15 residues. V was pared by 3 bases and J by 4 bases, with 6 bases of the junction left unmatched. The CDR3 protein is CASSAAGGGADTQYF. Written as DNA, the CDR3 is TGTGCCAGCAGCGCAGCGGGAGGAGGGGCAGATACGCAGTATTTT.

This chain connects TRBV27 to TRBJ2-3, with 10 bases matching TRBD2. The V gene's germline CDR1 is MNHEY and CDR2 SMNVEV (reference sequence). V was clipped by 5 bases and J by 2 bases; unmatched bases: 10. The CDR3 runs to 17 residues. CDR3 DNA: TGTGCCAGCAGTGTCCTGTTAGCGGGAGGAATCACAGATACGCAGTATTTT. It encodes CASSVLLAGGITDTQYF.

This clone occurred once. CDR3 sequence (DNA): TGTGCCAGCAGCCCCCCCGAGGGACAGGGGTTTGACGAGCAGTACTTC. This gives the protein CASSPPEGQGFDEQYF. The V call is TRBV7-9, the J call TRBJ2-7; 10 bases match TRBD1. CDR3 length: 16 amino acids. J gave up 5 bases and V 5 bases, and 12 bases lay outside the gene matches. Germline CDR1 and CDR2: SEHNR and FQNEAQ (reference sequence).

The rearrangement uses TRBV2 and TRBJ2-6; the match to TRBD1 covers 7 bases. The CDR3 consists of 16 residues. Unmatched junction bases numbered 5, after V lost 6 bases and J lost 0 bases. The germline V gene encodes CDR1 SNHLY and CDR2 FYNNEI. CDR3 in amino acids: CASRYGTVSGANVLTF. For the CDR3, the DNA is TGTGCCAGCAGGTACGGGACAGTCTCTGGGGCCAACGTCCTGACTTTC.

The CDR3 nucleotides read TGTGCCAGCAGCCTCCGACGGAGCGGGAGCTACAATGAGCAGTTCTTC. Its translation: CASSLRRSGSYNEQFF. The rearrangement links TRBV7-6 to TRBJ2-1; 8 positions agree with TRBD2. Trimming removed 5 bases from V and 3 bases from J; junction bases left unmatched: 9. The V gene's germline CDR1 is SGHVS and CDR2 FNYEAQ. The CDR3 has 16 amino acids.

The chain is built from TRBV6-5 and TRBJ1-1, with unresolved D. Germline V CDR1 and CDR2: MNHEY, SVGAGI. V gave up 2 bases and J gave up 4 bases, with 11 bases separating them. The CDR3 loop spans 14 amino acids. The CDR3 nucleotides are TGTGCCAGCAGTTACGGGTTCCCCCCCACTGAAGCTTTCTTT. It encodes CASSYGFPPTEAFF.

The chain links TRBV27 to TRBJ2-7, with D hard to call. Germline V lookup: CDR1 MNHEY, CDR2 SMNVEV (reference sequence). Trimming shortened V by 5 bases and J by 0 bases, and 11 bases separated the two germline ends. The CDR3 sequence is 14 residues long. CDR3 amino acids: CASSPGPYSYEQYF. CDR3 nucleotides: TGTGCCAGCAGTCCCGGGCCCTACTCCTACGAGCAGTACTTC.

This chain uses TRBV7-9 with TRBJ1-2; D is uncertain. The CDR3 loop spans 12 amino acids. The V gene's germline CDR1 is SEHNR and CDR2 FQNEAQ (reference sequence). The V gene lost 5 bases and the J gene lost 2 bases, with 6 bases spanning the gap. CDR3: CASSGRNYGYTF. The CDR3 DNA reads TGTGCCAGCAGCGGCAGGAACTATGGCTACACCTTC.

The chain combines TRBV9 with TRBJ2-7; 10 bases are a match to TRBD2. The trim removed 0 bases at V and 2 bases at J, leaving 5 bases unmatched. Germline loops: CDR1 SGDLS, CDR2 YYNGEE. This CDR3 spans 16 amino acids. The CDR3 region has the DNA TGTGCCAGCAGCGTAGGACTAGCGGGCTCAACCTACGAGCAGTACTTC. It yields the protein CASSVGLAGSTYEQYF.

The chain combines TRBV7-9 with TRBJ2-1; 8 positions match TRBD2. The CDR3 sequence is 15 residues long. Germline lookup yields CDR1 SEHNR and CDR2 FQNEAQ (reference sequence). V lost 5 bases and J lost 4; bases outside the gene matches: 7. CDR3 DNA: TGTGCCAGCAGCCCCGGGACTAGGTCTTACAATGAGCAGTTCTTC. Encoded protein: CASSPGTRSYNEQFF.